This TCR beta chain stems from a study of control samples from healthy donors and cancer patients. Libraries were prepared by immunoSEQ multiplex PCR; TCRdb keeps only in-frame clonotypes and omits some of them. The sample has under 150,000 clones; under 90% are singletons. Germline CDR1 is LGHDT and CDR2 is YNNKEL (reference sequence). The CDR3 extends over 18 amino acids. The V gene end was trimmed by 0 bases and the J gene end by 4 bases; junction bases not matched to a gene: 9. The chain recombines TRBV3-1 (or the pseudogene TRBV3-2) with TRBJ2-6, with 7 bases identical to TRBD2. The sequenced sample consisted of blood. The receptor's source is a man aged 25 to 40 in good health. The CDR3 here is CASSQEFPLAVGANVLTF. The DNA of the CDR3 is TGTGCCAGCAGCCAAGAATTCCCGCTAGCGGTCGGGGCCAACGTCCTGACTTTC.